This TCR beta chain is from a study of T cell repertoires in cytomegalovirus infection. Study-wide background: Alongside well-studied HLA-B-restricted CMV epitopes, recently identified HLA-C-restricted CMV epitopes were also used. CMV infection together with matching HLA type was indicated by public TCR beta signatures.

On this clonotype itself: The antigen is undetermined.

Trimming took 7 bases from V and 9 from J, leaving 19 bases between them. The CDR3 has 14 residues. Germline V gene sequence: CDR1 MNHEY, CDR2 SVGEGT. TCRdb independently ran MiXCR on the reads; one entry per CDR3 protein. The sample lists over 45,000 distinct CDR3 sequences, over 15% occurring once. The chain has TRBV6-2 or TRBV6-3 and TRBJ2-1, with a weak D call TRBD1 (5 bases). The TCR sequence derives from a human donor in good health (CMV status not recorded). Some clones in this sample may be carry-over from other donors' samples. The sample consisted of CD8+ T cells from cultured PBMCs, taken from culture after CMV antigen stimulation. CDR3 sequence (DNA): TGTGCCAGCACCGACCCCCCAGGGTTGAGTGAGCAGTTCTTC. Protein sequence: CASTDPPGLSEQFF.